These T cell receptor beta chains were read from a single sample in a study of blood T cell repertoires in COVID-19. Some clones are missing from TCRdb's copy, which holds only in-frame ones; the method was immunoSEQ multiplex PCR. The table has approximately 490,000 clones, approximately 86% seen once. The sequenced sample was PBMCs or T cells enriched from blood (not recorded which). The receptors shown here come from a woman in her late teens or twenties who had recovered from COVID-19. Each CDR3 is given with its conserved first and last residue. The D gene is left open where the match is weak. Clone sizes are given selectively: once, few, many, or a class where the clone is expanded.

>.|.|TRBV5-1|TRBJ2-7
CASRQGSSYEQYF
TGCGCCAGCAGGCAGGGGAGCTCCTACGAGCAGTACTTC
>TRBD1|.|TRBV5-1|TRBJ1-2
CASSGQDREYGYTF
TGCGCCAGCAGCGGCCAGGACAGGGAGTATGGCTACACCTTC
>.|.|TRBV24-1|TRBJ1-1
CATRDTLNTEAFF
TGTGCCACCAGAGACACTTTAAACACTGAAGCTTTCTTT
>TRBD1|.|TRBV2|TRBJ2-1
CASRLRQGAASQNEQFF
TGTGCCAGCAGGCTCAGACAGGGGGCGGCTTCACAGAATGAGCAGTTCTTC
>.|.|TRBV7-9|TRBJ1-2
CASSLSTANYGYTF
TGTGCCAGCAGCTTGTCGACAGCTAACTATGGCTACACCTTC
>.|.|TRBV24-1|TRBJ2-6
CATSSRLSGANVLTF
TGTGCCACCAGTTCCCGCCTATCTGGGGCCAACGTCCTGACTTTC
>TRBD1|.|TRBV4-1|TRBJ1-1
CASSQLGQALEAFF
TGCGCCAGCAGCCAACTTGGACAGGCCCTCGAAGCTTTCTTT
>TRBD2|.|TRBV7-9|TRBJ2-7
CASSSGTSGLTYEQYF
TGTGCCAGCAGCTCCGGGACTAGCGGGCTAACCTACGAGCAGTACTTC
>TRBD1|.|TRBV7-9|TRBJ1-3
CASSAGTGASGNTIYF
TGTGCCAGCAGCGCAGGGACAGGCGCCTCTGGAAACACCATATATTTT
>.|.|TRBV10-1|TRBJ1-2
CATPRGGGNDYGYTF
TGCGCCACCCCAAGAGGGGGGGGTAACGACTATGGCTACACCTTC
>.|few|TRBV11-1|TRBJ2-5
CASSLGQPETQYF
TGTGCCAGCAGCTTAGGACAGCCAGAGACCCAGTACTTC
>TRBD1|.|TRBV11-2|TRBJ1-5
CASSPGRQGRGNQPQHF
TGTGCCAGCAGCCCTGGGAGACAGGGTAGGGGCAATCAGCCCCAGCATTTT
>.|.|TRBV2|TRBJ2-4
CASNPTGILDKNIQYF
TGTGCCAGCAACCCAACGGGGATTTTGGACAAAAACATTCAGTACTTC
>TRBD2|.|TRBV6-2/TRBV6-3|TRBJ2-7
CASSPRFFDGGKYEQYF
TGTGCCAGCAGTCCCCGGTTCTTCGACGGGGGGAAGTACGAGCAGTACTTC
>.|once|TRBV20-1|TRBJ2-3
CSASTGGPTDTQYF
TGCAGTGCTAGTACGGGGGGCCCCACAGATACGCAGTATTTT
>.|.|TRBV9|TRBJ1-1
CASSVVPSQVYGAFF
TGTGCCAGCAGCGTAGTCCCCTCCCAGGTCTATGGAGCTTTCTTT
>TRBD2|.|TRBV6-5|TRBJ2-7
CASSPRGGTGYEQYF
TGTGCCAGCAGCCCCCGGGGAGGGACTGGCTACGAGCAGTACTTC
>TRBD1|.|TRBV19|TRBJ1-5
CASSSAVTGDFWSNQPQHF
TGTGCCAGTTCTTCCGCCGTAACAGGGGACTTCTGGAGCAATCAGCCCCAGCATTTT
>.|.|TRBV7-3|TRBJ2-2
CASSLNTGVGELFF
TGTGCCAGCAGCTTAAATACGGGGGTCGGGGAGCTGTTTTTT
>.|.|TRBV6-1|TRBJ1-1
CASSEYVSLMNTEAFF
TGTGCCAGCAGTGAATATGTAAGCCTAATGAACACTGAAGCTTTCTTT
>.|.|TRBV5-1|TRBJ2-3
CASSFRSSGIQDTQYF
TGCGCCAGCAGCTTTCGGAGTAGCGGCATTCAAGATACGCAGTATTTT
>.|.|TRBV3-1/TRBV3-2|TRBJ2-1
CASSQGAGYNEQFF
TGTGCCAGCAGCCAAGGGGCCGGATACAATGAGCAGTTCTTC
>.|.|TRBV2|TRBJ1-5
CASSESGGEQPQHF
TGTGCCAGCAGTGAATCGGGGGGGGAACAGCCCCAGCATTTT